This TCR beta chain is from a study of cytomegalovirus exposure and HLA in healthy donors. Study at large: A previous analysis identified more than 100 million unique TCR beta sequences derived from around 200 million T cells.

This PCR relied on a set of 60 Vbeta primers and 13 Jbeta primers. This table comes from immunoSEQ multiplex PCR, and its TCRdb copy is limited to in-frame clones, with some not included. The table has 130,000 to 150,000 clones, roughly 80% seen once. This CDR3 has 14 amino acids. The V end was cut by 1 base, the J end by 9 bases, with 13 bases between. Germline CDR1 is LNHNV and CDR2 is YYDKDF (reference sequence). With regard to this clone: Its antigen is not identified.

Overall study findings and caveats: Earlier analysis yielded a pattern in which most TCR beta V segments were productive about 87% or about 30% of the time. Both high specificity and high sensitivity reportedly marked the classifier's diagnosis of cytomegalovirus status.

V gene TRBV15 combines with J gene TRBJ1-5; D is ambiguous. This clonotype was obtained from a woman in her twenties or thirties in good health and CMV-seronegative. What was sequenced was PBMCs. CDR3 sequence (DNA): TGTGCCACCAGCAGAGGGGCAGGCGCGGGGCCCCAGCATTTT. Its protein is CATSRGAGAGPQHF.